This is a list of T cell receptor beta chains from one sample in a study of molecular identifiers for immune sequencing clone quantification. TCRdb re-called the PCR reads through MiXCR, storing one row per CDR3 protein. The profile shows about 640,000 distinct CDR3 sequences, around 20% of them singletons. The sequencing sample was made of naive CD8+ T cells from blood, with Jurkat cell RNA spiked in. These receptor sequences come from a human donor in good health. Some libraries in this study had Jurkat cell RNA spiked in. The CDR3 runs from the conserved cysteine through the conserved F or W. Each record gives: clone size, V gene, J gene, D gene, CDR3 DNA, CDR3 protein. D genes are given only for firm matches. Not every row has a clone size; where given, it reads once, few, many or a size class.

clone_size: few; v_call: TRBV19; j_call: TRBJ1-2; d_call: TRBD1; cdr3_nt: TGTGCCAGTCAACAGGGGGCGGAGGGCTACACCTTC; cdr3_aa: CASQQGAEGYTF
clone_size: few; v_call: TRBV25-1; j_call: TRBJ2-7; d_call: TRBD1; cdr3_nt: TGTGCCAGCACTACGGAGGGACAGGGGCAACCCCGCGGCTACGAGCAGTACTTC; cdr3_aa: CASTTEGQGQPRGYEQYF
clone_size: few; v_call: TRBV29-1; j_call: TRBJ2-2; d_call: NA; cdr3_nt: TGCAGCGTTTGGGACGGGAACACCGGGGAGCTGTTTTTT; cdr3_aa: CSVWDGNTGELFF
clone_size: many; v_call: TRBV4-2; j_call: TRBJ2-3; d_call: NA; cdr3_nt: TGTGCCAGCAGCCAAAGGGACACCAACCCAGCAGATACGCAGTATTTT; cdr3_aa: CASSQRDTNPADTQYF
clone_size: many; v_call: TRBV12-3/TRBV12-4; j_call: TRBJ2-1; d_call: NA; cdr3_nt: TGTGCCAGCAGTATTAGGGAAGGAGCCTACAATGAGCAGTTCTTC; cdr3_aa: CASSIREGAYNEQFF
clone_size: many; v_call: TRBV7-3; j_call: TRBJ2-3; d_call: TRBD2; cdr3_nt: TGTGCCAGCAGCCCTCTTGCGGGAGACAGCACAGATACGCAGTATTTT; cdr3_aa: CASSPLAGDSTDTQYF
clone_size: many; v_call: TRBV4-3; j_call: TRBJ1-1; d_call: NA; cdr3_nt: TGCGCCAGCAGCCAAGATGCAGGGAAAATGACTGAAGCTTTCTTT; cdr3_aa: CASSQDAGKMTEAFF
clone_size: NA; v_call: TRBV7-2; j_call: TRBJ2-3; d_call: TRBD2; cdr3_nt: TGTGCCAGCAGCTCCTCACTACAACTAGCGGGGGGGCCGGGACGTACGCAGTATTTT; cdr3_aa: CASSSSLQLAGGPGRTQYF
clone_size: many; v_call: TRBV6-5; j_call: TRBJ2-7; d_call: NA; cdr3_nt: TGTGCCAGCAGTTACTCGTTGATGTCGGGGGAGCAGTACTTC; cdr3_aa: CASSYSLMSGEQYF
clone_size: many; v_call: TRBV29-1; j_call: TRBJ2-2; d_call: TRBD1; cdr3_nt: TGCAGCGTTGAGGGGACAGTTGCGAACACCGGGGAGCTGTTTTTT; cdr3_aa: CSVEGTVANTGELFF
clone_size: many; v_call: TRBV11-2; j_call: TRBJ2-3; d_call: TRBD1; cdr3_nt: TGTGCCAGCAGTTTTCCTACCAGCCGACAGGGCGAAGACACAGATACGCAGTATTTT; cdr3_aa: CASSFPTSRQGEDTDTQYF
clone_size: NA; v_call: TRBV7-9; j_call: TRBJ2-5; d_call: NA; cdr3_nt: TGTGCCAGCAACCCACCGTCTGAGTGGGGATTTGGGGAGACCCAGTACTTC; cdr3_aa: CASNPPSEWGFGETQYF
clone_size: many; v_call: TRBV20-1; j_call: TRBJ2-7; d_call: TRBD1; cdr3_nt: TGCAGTGCTAGAGAATATAACAGGGGTCCCTACGAGCAGTACTTC; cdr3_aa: CSAREYNRGPYEQYF
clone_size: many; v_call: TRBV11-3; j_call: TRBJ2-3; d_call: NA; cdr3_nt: TGTGCCAGCAGCTTAGGCGACAGTGGCACAGATACGCAGTATTTT; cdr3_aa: CASSLGDSGTDTQYF
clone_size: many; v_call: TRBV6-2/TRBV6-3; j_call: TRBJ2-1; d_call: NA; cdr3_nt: TGTGCCAGCAGTTACTCGCGCGGCGAGCAGTTCTTC; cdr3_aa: CASSYSRGEQFF
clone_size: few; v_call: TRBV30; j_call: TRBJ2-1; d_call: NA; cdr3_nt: TGTGCCTGGAGTGTTCTAGCGAGCTCCTACAATGAGCAGTTCTTC; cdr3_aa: CAWSVLASSYNEQFF
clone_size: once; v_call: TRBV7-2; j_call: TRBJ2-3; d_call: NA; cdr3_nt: NA; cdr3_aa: CASSLARGGLKLSLEYF
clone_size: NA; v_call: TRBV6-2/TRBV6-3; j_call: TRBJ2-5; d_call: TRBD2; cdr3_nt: TGTGCCAGCACCCACCTACAGCCAGCGGGAGGGCCGATTCGAGAGACCCAGTACTTC; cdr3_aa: CASTHLQPAGGPIRETQYF
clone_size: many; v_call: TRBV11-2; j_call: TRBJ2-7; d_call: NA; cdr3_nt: TGTGCCAGCAGCCCCCCCTCCACCTACGAGCAGTACTTC; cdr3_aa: CASSPPSTYEQYF
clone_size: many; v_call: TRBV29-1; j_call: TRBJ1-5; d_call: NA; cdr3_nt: TGCAGCGTTGAATCAGGGAATAGCAATCAGCCCCAGCATTTT; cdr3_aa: CSVESGNSNQPQHF
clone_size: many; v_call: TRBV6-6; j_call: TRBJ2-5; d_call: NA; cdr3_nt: TGTGCCAGCTGTGAAGGGATAGGAGAGACCCAGTACTTC; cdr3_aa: CASCEGIGETQYF
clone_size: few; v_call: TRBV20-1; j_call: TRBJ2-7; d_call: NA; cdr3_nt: TGCAGTGCTAGAGATTTTAGTCGGCAGGGTACCTACGAGCAGTACTTC; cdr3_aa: CSARDFSRQGTYEQYF
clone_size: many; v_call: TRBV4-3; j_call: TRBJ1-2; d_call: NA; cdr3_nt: TGCGCCAGCAGCCAAGTGGTTTTTTCTAACTATGGCTACACCTTC; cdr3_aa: CASSQVVFSNYGYTF
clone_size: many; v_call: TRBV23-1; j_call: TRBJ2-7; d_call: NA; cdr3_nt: TGCGCCAGCAGACGAGGGGACATCCCCGGGGACGAGCAGTACTTC; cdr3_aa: CASRRGDIPGDEQYF
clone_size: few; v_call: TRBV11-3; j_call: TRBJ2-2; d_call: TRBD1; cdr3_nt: TGTGCCAGCAGCTTAGGCGGACAGGGGGGACCCGGGGAGCTGTTTTTT; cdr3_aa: CASSLGGQGGPGELFF
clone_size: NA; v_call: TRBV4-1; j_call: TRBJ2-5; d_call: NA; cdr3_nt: TGCGCCAGCAGCCAAGATAGAGGGGGGCAAGAGGCCCAGTACTTC; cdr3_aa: CASSQDRGGQEAQYF
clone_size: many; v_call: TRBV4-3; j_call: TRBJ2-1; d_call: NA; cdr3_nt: TGCGCCAGCAGCCAAGGGCCGAGCTCCTACAATGAGCAGTTCTTC; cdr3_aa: CASSQGPSSYNEQFF
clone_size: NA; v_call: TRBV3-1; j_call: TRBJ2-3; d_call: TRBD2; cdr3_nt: TGTGCCAGCAGCCAAGGGACTAGGGAAAGCACAGATACGCAGTATTTT; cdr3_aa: CASSQGTRESTDTQYF
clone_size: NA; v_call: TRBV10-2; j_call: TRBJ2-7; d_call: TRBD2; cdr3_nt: TGCGCCAGCAGTGAGTCCGGGGGGGCCGACGAGCAGTACTTC; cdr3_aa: CASSESGGADEQYF
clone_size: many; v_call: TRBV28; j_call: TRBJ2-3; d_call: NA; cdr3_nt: TGTGCCAGCAGTGCCCTGACTAGTTGGACAGATACGCAGTATTTT; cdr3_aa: CASSALTSWTDTQYF
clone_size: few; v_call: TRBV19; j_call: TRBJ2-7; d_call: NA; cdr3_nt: TGTGCCAGTAGTAATCCCACCCCGTCCTACGAGCAGTACTTC; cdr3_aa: CASSNPTPSYEQYF
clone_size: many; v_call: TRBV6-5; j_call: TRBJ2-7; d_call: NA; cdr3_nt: TGTGCTCTGGGGGACCCCGGCTACGAGCAGTACTTC; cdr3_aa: CALGDPGYEQYF
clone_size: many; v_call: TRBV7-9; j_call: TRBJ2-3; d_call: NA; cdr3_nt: TGTGCCACTCCGGGGGCAGGGTACACAGATACGCAGTATTTT; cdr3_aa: CATPGAGYTDTQYF
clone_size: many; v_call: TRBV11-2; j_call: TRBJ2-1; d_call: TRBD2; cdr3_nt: TGTGCCAGCAGCCGTACTAGCGGCACCTACAATGAGCAGTTCTTC; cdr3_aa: CASSRTSGTYNEQFF
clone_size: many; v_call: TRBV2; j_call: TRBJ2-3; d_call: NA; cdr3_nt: TGTGCCAGCAGACCGGGACTCCGGGATACGCAGTATTTT; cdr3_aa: CASRPGLRDTQYF
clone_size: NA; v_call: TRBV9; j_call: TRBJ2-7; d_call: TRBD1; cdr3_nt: TGTGCCAGCAGCGGACAGACAGGGCAACCTACCTACGAGCAGTACTTC; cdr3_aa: CASSGQTGQPTYEQYF
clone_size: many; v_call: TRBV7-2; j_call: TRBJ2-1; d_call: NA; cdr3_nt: TGTGCCAGCAGCTTAGTGTCGGGGGCGCCAGGGTACAATGAGCAGTTCTTC; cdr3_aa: CASSLVSGAPGYNEQFF
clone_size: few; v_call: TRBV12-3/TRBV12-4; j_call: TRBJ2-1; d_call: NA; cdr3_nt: TGTGCCAGCAGTTTAGAACAGGGAGTTTCCTACAATGAGCAGTTCTTC; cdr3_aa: CASSLEQGVSYNEQFF
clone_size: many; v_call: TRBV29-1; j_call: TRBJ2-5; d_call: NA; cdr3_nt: TGCAGCGTTGAATCAGGGGGCGGGAGGGAGACCCAGTACTTC; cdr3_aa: CSVESGGGRETQYF
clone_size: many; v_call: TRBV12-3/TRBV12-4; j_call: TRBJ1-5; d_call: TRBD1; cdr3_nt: TGTGCCAGCAGCCGCGACAGGGGGAACAATCAGCCCCAGCATTTT; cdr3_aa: CASSRDRGNNQPQHF
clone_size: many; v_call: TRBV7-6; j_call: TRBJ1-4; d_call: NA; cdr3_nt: TGTGCCAGCAGCTCCAGGGCGAGTCAACCAAATGAAAAACTGTTTTTT; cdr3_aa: CASSSRASQPNEKLFF
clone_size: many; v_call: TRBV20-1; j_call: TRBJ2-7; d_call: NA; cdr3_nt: TGCAGTGCTAGAGACCGGGACGGCTACTACGAGCAGTACTTC; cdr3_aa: CSARDRDGYYEQYF
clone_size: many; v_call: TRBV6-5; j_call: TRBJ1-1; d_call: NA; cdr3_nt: TGTGCCAGCAGTCGGGTCCTGAACACTGAAGCTTTCTTT; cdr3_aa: CASSRVLNTEAFF
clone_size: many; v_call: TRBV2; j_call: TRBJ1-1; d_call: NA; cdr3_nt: TGTGCCAGCAGTGTAGGGCGAACCACTGAAGCTTTCTTT; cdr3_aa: CASSVGRTTEAFF
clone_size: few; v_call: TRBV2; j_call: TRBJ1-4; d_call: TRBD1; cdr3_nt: TGTGCCAGCAGTAATAGACAGGGAGAAAAACTGTTTTTT; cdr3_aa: CASSNRQGEKLFF
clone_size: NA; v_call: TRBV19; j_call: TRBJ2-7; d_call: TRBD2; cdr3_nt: TGTGCCAGTAGTGCAACTAGCGGGGGGGCAGGCGAGCAGTACTTC; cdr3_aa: CASSATSGGAGEQYF
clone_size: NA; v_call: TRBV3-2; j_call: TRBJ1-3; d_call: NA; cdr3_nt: TGTGCCAGCAGCCAAAAGAGAGCAGGGGGCCCGCCTGGAAACACCATATATTTT; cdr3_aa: CASSQKRAGGPPGNTIYF
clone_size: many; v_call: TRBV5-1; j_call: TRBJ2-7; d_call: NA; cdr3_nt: TGCGCCAGCAGCTCCACAGGGGAGGGGAGGGGTGAGCAGTACTTC; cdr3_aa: CASSSTGEGRGEQYF